This entry is about one T cell receptor beta chain. Antigen unknown. Just one base apart from a much larger clone, this may be a read error. This entry is derived from a study of identical twins. Broader study findings: Excess twin sharing in beta out-of-frame sequences was weaker.

The germline V gene encodes CDR1 SGHRS and CDR2 YFSETQ. This CDR3 has 13 residues. The junction had 2 bases not matched to a gene; V was cut back by 3 bases and J by 5 bases. A universal primer site was added by template switching, and unique molecular identifiers were carried by the cDNA. TCRdb analysed the 5' RACE reads with MiXCR anew, one entry per CDR3 protein. The sample gives 450,000 or so distinct CDR3 sequences, 20% to 25% of which show up once; 2.9% is in the top ten. These data are also associated with another study on T cells expressing NK-cell markers. From that report: Among several donors, these clonotypes also ranked first in the CD3+CD56-NKG2C+ fraction. There remained a lack of clarity about HCMV specificity of expanded NKG2C+ T cell clones.

The chain recombines TRBV5-1 with TRBJ2-3; TRBD1 agrees at 8 bases. Sequenced: CD4+ T cells sorted from blood. The TCR comes from a woman under 30 in good health. The CDR3: CASSSQGEDTQYF. The CDR3 nucleotides are TGCGCCAGCAGCTCACAGGGGGAAGATACGCAGTATTTT.